The 21 T cell receptor beta chains in this list originate from one sample, sequenced in a study of PD-L1 blockade in urothelial cancer. TCRdb's copy holds only in-frame clones and misses some; the assay was immunoSEQ multiplex PCR. This sample has 27,000 or so clones; around 84% occur once, and the top ten carry roughly 1.9%. The sequenced sample was PBMCs, obtained around atezolizumab (anti-PD-L1) treatment. The receptors shown here come from a man in his forties or fifties with urothelial cancer.

The chain recombines TRBV5-4 with TRBJ2-5, with D uncertain. Germline CDR1 reads SGHNT; CDR2 reads YYREEE (reference sequence). CDR3 length: 15 amino acids. The V end was cut by 1 base, the J end by 3 bases, with 13 bases between. CDR3 protein: CASSLTPKPEETQYF. CDR3 sequence (DNA): TGTGCCAGCAGCTTGACTCCGAAACCGGAAGAGACCCAGTACTTC.

This chain uses TRBV27 with TRBJ2-3; the D gene is possibly TRBD1 (6 bases). The V gene lost 5 bases and the J gene lost 2 bases, with 17 bases spanning the gap. CDR3 size: 16 residues. Germline-derived CDR1 and CDR2 are MNHEY and SMNVEV (reference sequence). The CDR3 spells CASSTGQRITTDTQYF. For the CDR3, the DNA is TGTGCCAGCAGTACTGGACAGCGAATAACCACAGATACGCAGTATTTT.

The chain recombines TRBV19 with TRBJ1-2, with 7 bases identical to TRBD1. This CDR3 contains 14 residues. From germline, CDR1 is LNHDA and CDR2 SQIVND (reference sequence). The V gene end was trimmed by 7 bases and the J gene end by 6 bases; junction bases not matched to a gene: 11. The CDR3 loop reads CASKGRGGGDGYTF. In nucleotides, the CDR3 is TGTGCCAGTAAGGGGAGAGGGGGCGGAGATGGCTACACCTTC.

The gene calls are TRBV5-4 and TRBJ2-2; D unresolved. V lost 4 bases and J lost 1, with 11 bases in between. CDR3 size: 15 residues. CDR1 is SGHNT, CDR2 YYREEE, per germline (reference sequence). The CDR3 nucleotides read TGTGCCAGCAGCCCAGGCCCAGGGAACACCGGGGAGCTGTTTTTT. Translated: CASSPGPGNTGELFF. Full variable domain (missing parts from reference TRBV5-4 and TRBJ2-2): ETGVTQSPTHLIKTRGQQVTLRCSSQSGHNTVSWYQQALGQGPQFIFQYYREEENGRGNFPPRFSGLQFPNYSSELNVNALELDDSALYLCASSPGPGNTGELFFGEGSRLTVL.

The CDR3: CATQASLATSGELFF. CDR3 nucleotide sequence: TGTGCCACCCAGGCCTCGCTAGCGACATCCGGGGAGCTGTTTTTT. The chain couples TRBV5-4 to TRBJ2-2; tentatively, D is TRBD2 (6 bases). Germline CDR1 SGHNT, CDR2 YYREEE (reference sequence). The CDR3 has 15 residues. The germline V and J ends were trimmed by 9 bases and 6 bases, with 21 bases remaining between them.

This chain joins TRBV4-3 and TRBJ2-7; a possible D gene is TRBD1 (5 bases). Germline V lookup: CDR1 LGHNA, CDR2 YSLEER. V was cut by 1 base and J by 3 bases, with 10 bases left in between. The CDR3 runs 14 residues. In DNA, the CDR3 is TGCGCCAGCAGCCAAGGAACAGGATTCTACGAGCAGTACTTC. This codes for CASSQGTGFYEQYF.

This clone was recorded once. The chain combines TRBV27 with TRBJ2-1, with TRBD2 matching over 7 bases. The V gene's germline CDR1 is MNHEY and CDR2 SMNVEV (reference sequence). Trimming at V came to 6 bases and at J to 8 bases, leaving 4 bases not matched to a gene. The CDR3 covers 12 residues. The CDR3 here is CASRRLAHEQFF. DNA for the CDR3: TGTGCCAGCAGGCGACTAGCACATGAGCAGTTCTTC.

The chain combines TRBV2 with TRBJ1-1; 8 bases line up with TRBD1. Germline V CDR1 and CDR2: SNHLY, FYNNEI. V lost 5 bases, J lost 11 bases, and 7 bases stayed unmatched. The CDR3 contains 12 residues. This CDR3 reads CASSLTGAYAFF. In nucleotides, the CDR3 is TGTGCCAGCAGTCTGACAGGGGCGTACGCTTTCTTT.

The J gene is TRBJ2-4, the V gene TRBV11-1, with TRBD1 as a possible D gene (6 bases). From germline, CDR1 is SGHAT and CDR2 FQDESV (reference sequence). CDR3 length equals 15 residues. V was shortened by 1 base and J by 9 bases, with 16 bases between the two germline ends. For the CDR3, the DNA is TGTGCCAGCAGCTTAGAGGGACACGGGAAAGGCATTCAGTACTTC. Amino acids: CASSLEGHGKGIQYF.

The rearrangement uses TRBV18 and TRBJ2-7, with unresolved D. Trimming shortened V by 5 bases and J by 1 base, and 3 bases separated the two germline ends. Germline V gene sequence: CDR1 KGHSH, CDR2 LQKENI. This CDR3 contains 11 residues. In DNA, the CDR3 is TGTGCCAGCTCAGAGTCCTACGAGCAGTACTTC. Amino acids: CASSESYEQYF.

The gene calls are TRBV28 and TRBJ1-1; a weak D match, TRBD1 (6 bases). Germline CDR1 reads MDHEN; CDR2 reads SYDVKM. Trimming pared 7 bases from V and 1 base from J, leaving 10 bases between. The CDR3 is 13 residues long. The CDR3: CASIQQGNTEAFF. DNA of the CDR3: TGTGCCAGCATTCAACAGGGGAACACTGAAGCTTTCTTT.

This chain joins TRBV5-4 and TRBJ2-3; D may be TRBD1 (6 bases). CDR1 and CDR2 (germline): SGHNT, YYREEE (reference sequence). This CDR3 spans 18 amino acids. Trimming took 4 bases from V and 0 from J, leaving 21 bases between them. CDR3 nucleotide sequence: TGTGCCAGCAGCCCGACTAAAGTGACAGGTCTAAGCACAGATACGCAGTATTTT. Amino acid sequence: CASSPTKVTGLSTDTQYF.

The rearrangement uses TRBV7-2 and TRBJ2-2; perhaps TRBD1 as D (5 bases). V was pared by 3 bases and J by 6 bases, with 11 bases between. Germline V gives CDR1 SGHTA, CDR2 FQGNSA. The length of the CDR3 is 14 residues. This chain's CDR3 is CASSFQGKAGELFF. CDR3 nucleotides: TGTGCCAGCAGCTTCCAGGGCAAGGCCGGGGAGCTGTTTTTT. Drawing the rest from reference TRBV7-2 and TRBJ2-2, the complete variable domain is GAGVSQSPSNKVTEKGKDVELRCDPISGHTALYWYRQSLGQGLEFLIYFQGNSAPDKSGLPSDRFSAERTGGSVSTLTIQRTQQEDSAVYLCASSFQGKAGELFFGEGSRLTVL.

The chain uses TRBV6-1 and TRBJ2-7; D is unresolved. V was cut by 7 bases and J by 1 base, with 14 bases left in between. CDR1 MNHNS and CDR2 SASEGT come from the germline V gene. CDR3 length: 14 amino acids. Here the CDR3 reads CASTFLPASYEQYF. The CDR3 coding sequence is TGTGCCAGCACTTTCTTACCCGCGTCCTACGAGCAGTACTTC.

This clone was seen only once. V is TRBV9 and J is TRBJ2-1; D possibly corresponds to TRBD1 (6 bases). The CDR3 is 15 residues long. V was clipped by 2 bases and J by 4 bases, with 13 bases between them. Germline CDR1 reads SGDLS; CDR2 reads YYNGEE. The chain's CDR3 is CASSVLGQNYNEQFF. Written as DNA, the CDR3 is TGTGCCAGCAGCGTTTTAGGACAGAATTACAATGAGCAGTTCTTC.

The rearrangement uses TRBV19 and TRBJ2-7, with D perhaps matching TRBD2 (6 bases). Germline V gene lookup returns CDR1 LNHDA and CDR2 SQIVND (reference sequence). Trimming left V 3 bases short and J 3 bases short, with 18 bases between. The length of the CDR3 is 16 residues. The CDR3 here is CASSIGGGGFLYEQYF. Here the CDR3 DNA reads TGTGCCAGTAGTATCGGTGGTGGAGGGTTTCTCTACGAGCAGTACTTC.

The gene calls are TRBV30 and TRBJ2-7; D unclear. Trimming pared 0 bases from V and 3 bases from J, leaving 6 bases between. This CDR3 is built from 12 residues. Looked up from germline, CDR1 is GTSNPN and CDR2 is SVGIG (reference sequence). The CDR3 nucleotides are TGTGCCTGGAGTGTAGCCGACTACGAGCAGTACTTC. This translates into CAWSVADYEQYF.

V and J are TRBV9 and TRBJ2-2; 11 bases fit TRBD1. The ends lost 1 base at V and 3 bases at J; junction bases unmatched: 5. Per germline, CDR1 SGDLS and CDR2 YYNGEE. The CDR3 has 17 amino acids. This chain's CDR3 is CASSVTPGQGDTGELFF. CDR3 DNA: TGTGCCAGCAGCGTAACCCCGGGACAGGGGGACACCGGGGAGCTGTTTTTT.

On this clone: The germline gene is not matched at one end of the junction; a read error may be the cause. This sequence joins TRBV7-7 and TRBJ2-3; perhaps TRBD2 as D (5 bases). Germline V CDR1 and CDR2: SSHAT, FNYEAQ (reference sequence). The CDR3 has 15 amino acids. DNA of the CDR3: TGTGCTAGCAGCTTAACCGGGGTTAACGGAGATACGCAGTATTTT. Translated, it gives CASSLTGVNGDTQYF.

The V call is TRBV4-1, the J call TRBJ1-2, with D tentatively TRBD1 (5 bases). The germline gives CDR1 MGHRA, CDR2 YSYEKL. This CDR3 spans 14 amino acids. V lost 0 bases and J lost 4, with 9 bases in between. CDR3 loop: CASSQDGGVYGYTF. The CDR3 DNA sequence: TGCGCCAGCAGCCAAGATGGGGGGGTCTATGGCTACACCTTC.

This clone was seen a single time. This chain connects TRBV6-5 to TRBJ1-6; D gene unclear. The CDR3 has 12 amino acids. CDR1 is MNHEY, CDR2 SVGAGI, per germline. V lost 4 bases and J 7 bases, leaving 5 bases between the germline ends. The DNA of the CDR3 is TGTGCCAGCAGTTTCAGGAATTCACCCCTCCACTTT. It codes for CASSFRNSPLHF.